This TCR beta chain stems from a study of immune characterization of retroperitoneal liposarcoma. TCRdb itself ran the PCR reads through MiXCR, one entry per CDR3 protein. The table has 9,500 to 14,000 distinct CDR3 sequences, roughly a quarter seen once. This clonotype came up once. One junction end disagrees with the germline gene, perhaps due to a read error. The CDR3 runs 16 residues. Germline V lookup: CDR1 SGHTA, CDR2 FQGNSA. This receptor was identified in a female donor with retroperitoneal liposarcoma. The sequenced sample consisted of tumor tissue. The rearrangement links TRBV7-2 to TRBJ1-5; the match to TRBD1 covers 7 bases. The CDR3 loop is CSSSSNQGEVNQPQHF. The CDR3 nucleotides read TGTTCCAGCAGCTCTAATCAGGGGGAGGTGAATCAGCCCCAGCATTTT. Together with reference TRBV7-2 and TRBJ1-5, the CDR3 gives the full variable domain: GAGVSQSPSNKVTEKGKDVELRCDPISGHTALYWYRQSLGQGLEFLIYFQGNSAPDKSGLPSDRFSAERTGGSVSTLTIQRTQQEDSAVYLCSSSSNQGEVNQPQHFGDGTRLSIL.